The clone carrying this TCR beta chain showed up just once. The antigen remains unidentified. Treatment denoted: about 20 received Ad26.COV2.S at low or high dose, single or two shots; roughly five received placebo; per-sample allocation not given. At day 63 after the first vaccine or placebo injection, samples were drawn. The data stem from a study of Ad26.COV2.S vaccination and SARS-CoV-2 variants. Sequencing was performed with immunoSEQ multiplex PCR; in TCRdb, only in-frame clones are kept and a portion is missing. The sample shows fewer than 600,000 clones, 80% to 90% of them seen only once. Study-wide findings and caveats: Reported findings describe substantial breadth in spike-specific CD8+ and CD4+ T cell responses following vaccination. Spike-specific TCR breadth was greater in vaccine than placebo recipients. Breadth of non-spike TCRs did not differ between vaccinees and placebo recipients.

Germline V lookup: CDR1 SNHLY, CDR2 FYNNEI. The CDR3 runs 15 residues. The ends lost 6 bases at V and 0 bases at J; junction bases unmatched: 4. The source of this sequence is a person aged 18-65 years who received the Ad26.COV2.S COVID-19 vaccine or a placebo. The chain uses TRBV2 and TRBJ1-3; 8 bases align to TRBD1. The starting material was peripheral blood, obtained in a trial of Ad26.COV2.S vaccine versus placebo. CDR3 nucleotides: TGTGCCAGCAGGAGACAGGGGAGCTCTGGAAACACCATATATTTT. Translated, it gives CASRRQGSSGNTIYF.